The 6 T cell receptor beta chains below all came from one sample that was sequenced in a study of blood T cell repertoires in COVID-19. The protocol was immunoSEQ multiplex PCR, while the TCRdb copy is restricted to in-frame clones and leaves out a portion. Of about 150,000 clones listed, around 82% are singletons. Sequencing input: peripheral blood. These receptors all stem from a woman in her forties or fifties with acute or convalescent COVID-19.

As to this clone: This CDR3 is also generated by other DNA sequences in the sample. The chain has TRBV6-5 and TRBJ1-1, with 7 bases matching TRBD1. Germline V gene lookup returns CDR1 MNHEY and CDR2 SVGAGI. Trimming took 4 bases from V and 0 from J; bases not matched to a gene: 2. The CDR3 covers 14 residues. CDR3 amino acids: CASSSGTVNTEAFF. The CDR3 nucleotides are TGTGCCAGCAGTTCCGGGACAGTGAACACTGAAGCTTTCTTT.

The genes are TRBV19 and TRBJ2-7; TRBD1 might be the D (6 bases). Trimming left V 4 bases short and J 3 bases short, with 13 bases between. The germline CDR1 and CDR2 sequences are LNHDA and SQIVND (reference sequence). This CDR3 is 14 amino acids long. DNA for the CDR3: TGTGCCAGTAGTACAGGGGCGCCGTTCTACGAGCAGTACTTC. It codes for CASSTGAPFYEQYF.

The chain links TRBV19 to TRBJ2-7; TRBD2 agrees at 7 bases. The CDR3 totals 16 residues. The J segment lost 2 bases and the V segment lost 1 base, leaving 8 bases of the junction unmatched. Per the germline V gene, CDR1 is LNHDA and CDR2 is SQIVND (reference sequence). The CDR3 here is CASSIGGTGGPYEQYF. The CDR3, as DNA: TGTGCCAGTAGTATAGGAGGAACGGGGGGACCCTACGAGCAGTACTTC. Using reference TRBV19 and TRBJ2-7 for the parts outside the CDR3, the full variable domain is DGGITQSPKYLFRKEGQNVTLSCEQNLNHDAMYWYRQDPGQGLRLIYYSQIVNDFQKGDIAEGYSVSREKKESFPLTVTSAQKNPTAFYLCASSIGGTGGPYEQYFGPGTRLTVT.

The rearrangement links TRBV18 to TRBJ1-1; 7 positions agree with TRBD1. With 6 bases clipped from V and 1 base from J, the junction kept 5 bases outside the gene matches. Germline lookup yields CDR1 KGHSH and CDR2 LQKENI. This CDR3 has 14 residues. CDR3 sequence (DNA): TGTGCCAGCTCGCTGAGGGGGCAGAACACTGAAGCTTTCTTT. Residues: CASSLRGQNTEAFF.

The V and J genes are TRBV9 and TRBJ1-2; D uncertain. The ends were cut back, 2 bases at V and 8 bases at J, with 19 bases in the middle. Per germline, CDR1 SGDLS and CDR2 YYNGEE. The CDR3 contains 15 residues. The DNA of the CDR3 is TGTGCCAGCAGCGTTAACTACGGCACCGCAGAGGGCTACACCTTC. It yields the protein CASSVNYGTAEGYTF.

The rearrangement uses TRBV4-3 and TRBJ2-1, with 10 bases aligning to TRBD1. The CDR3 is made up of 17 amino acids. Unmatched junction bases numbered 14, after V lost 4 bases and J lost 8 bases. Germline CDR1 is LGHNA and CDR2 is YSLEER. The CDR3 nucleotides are TGCGCCAGCAGCCTTAACATACCGGGACAGGGGAACGATGAGCAGTTCTTC. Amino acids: CASSLNIPGQGNDEQFF.